A single T cell receptor beta chain is shown here with its context. Libraries were prepared by immunoSEQ multiplex PCR; TCRdb keeps only in-frame clonotypes and omits some of them. In the table there are about 340,000 clones, 88% of which are singletons. This entry comes from a study of blood T cell repertoires in COVID-19. Study-wide context: COVID-19 samples from acute and convalescent phases originated in the United States, Italy and Spain.

Followed over time, Seattle patients had been enrolled while infection was active. CDR1 and CDR2 from the germline V gene are MGHRA and YSYEKL. The CDR3 totals 15 residues. V shed 1 base, J shed 4 bases, and the junction held 5 bases outside the gene matches. The TCR originated in a woman aged 70-85 years with COVID-19, enrolled during active disease. The sequenced sample consisted of peripheral blood. The chain combines TRBV4-1 with TRBJ2-7; TRBD2 aligns across 9 bases. CDR3 loop: CASSQGTSERYEQYF. The CDR3 DNA reads TGCGCCAGCAGCCAAGGGACTAGCGAAAGATACGAGCAGTACTTC.